Presented here are 2 T cell receptor beta chains from one specimen sequenced in a study of cytomegalovirus exposure and HLA in healthy donors. The PCR ran on 60 Vbeta and 13 Jbeta primers. Data came from immunoSEQ multiplex PCR; TCRdb stores just in-frame clones and leaves some out. The sample consists of around 130,000 clones, around 70% of them appearing once. The sequencing input was PBMCs. These receptors came from a human donor in good health.

V gene TRBV4-3 combines with J gene TRBJ2-6, with 8 bases fitting TRBD1. Losses at the gene ends were 1 base for V and 10 bases for J; bases not matched to a gene: 6. The CDR3 loop spans 15 amino acids. Looked up from germline, CDR1 is LGHNA and CDR2 is YSLEER. The CDR3 DNA is TGCGCCAGCAGCCAAGCCCCGACAGGGGTAAACGTCCTGACTTTC. Its protein is CASSQAPTGVNVLTF.

This clone was seen just once. The chain carries TRBV30 and TRBJ2-3; D perhaps matches TRBD2 (5 bases). Germline values: CDR1 GTSNPN, CDR2 SVGIG (reference sequence). Trimming shortened V by 4 bases and J by 2 bases, and 16 bases separated the two germline ends. The CDR3 has 15 residues. In nucleotides, the CDR3 is TGTGCCTGGACTCAGAGCGGTAAAGACACAGATACGCAGTATTTT. Amino acid sequence: CAWTQSGKDTDTQYF.